These 18 T cell receptor beta chains were sequenced from one sample in a study of human T cells and chemical hapten exposure. Stated time point: patch test 1, 2 weeks after DPC sensitization. Treatment: therapeutic diphenylcyclopropenone sensitization with weekly scalp DPC. MiXCR, run by TCRdb on the RACE reads, gives a single entry per CDR3 protein. The sample comprises 370,000 or so distinct CDR3 sequences, roughly 4.8% of which are singletons, and about 2.1% rests with the top ten. Sample: whole blood, taken in connection with sensitization to the hapten diphenylcyclopropenone (DPC). These receptors were obtained from a woman in her fifties or sixties with alopecia areata. Some clones in this sample may be carry-over from other donors' samples.

This chain uses TRBV12-3 or TRBV12-4 with TRBJ1-6; no clear D. The CDR3 spans 14 residues. The V end was cut by 4 bases, the J end by 6 bases, with 10 bases between. This chain's CDR3 is CASSSGGPNSPLHF. CDR3 DNA: TGTGCCAGCAGTTCTGGAGGGCCTAATTCACCCCTCCACTTT.

The chain recombines TRBV6-5 with TRBJ2-3, with D perhaps TRBD1 or TRBD2 (5 bases each). CDR1 is MNHEY, CDR2 SVGAGI, per germline. The germline V and J ends were trimmed by 5 bases and 4 bases, with 16 bases remaining between them. The CDR3 spans 15 residues. CDR3 nucleotides: TGTGCCAGCAGTCTGACTATCGGGGACGCAGATACGCAGTATTTT. Translated, it gives CASSLTIGDADTQYF.

This chain connects TRBV14 to TRBJ2-1; no clear D gene. CDR3 length: 16 amino acids. Germline-derived CDR1 and CDR2 are SGHDN and FVKESK. Trimming shortened V by 1 base and J by 2 bases, and 12 bases separated the two germline ends. CDR3 in DNA: TGTGCCAGCAGCCAAGGGCCCGGTGTCCCCTACAATGAGCAGTTCTTC. Translating gives CASSQGPGVPYNEQFF. The full variable domain, with the rest looked up from reference TRBV14 and TRBJ2-1, is EAGVTQFPSHSVIEKGQTVTLRCDPISGHDNLYWYRRVMGKEIKFLLHFVKESKQDESGMPNNRFLAERTGGTYSTLKVQPAELEDSGVYFCASSQGPGVPYNEQFFGPGTRLTVL.

This clonotype was seen repeatedly, ten times or more. The CDR3 coding sequence is TGTGCCACCAGTGATTTGGAGGGAGGGGGCACAGATACGCAGTATTTT. Its translation: CATSDLEGGGTDTQYF. V gene TRBV24-1 combines with J gene TRBJ2-3; 7 nucleotides align to TRBD2. Trimming cost V 0 bases and J 1 base; bases outside gene matches: 3. Germline V CDR1 and CDR2: KGHDR, SFDVKD. The CDR3 is 16 amino acids.

This clonotype was found many times. The rearrangement links TRBV7-9 to TRBJ1-1; possible D gene TRBD1, 6 bases. The V gene's germline CDR1 is SEHNR and CDR2 FQNEAQ (reference sequence). The CDR3 runs 13 residues. Trimming left V 4 bases short and J 6 bases short, with 12 bases between. CDR3 DNA sequence: TGTGCCAGCAGCTCCACAGGGAGGCCTGAAGCTTTCTTT. Protein product: CASSSTGRPEAFF.

This clonotype was found many times. This rearrangement joins TRBV9 to TRBJ2-5; D remains ambiguous. CDR1 is SGDLS and CDR2 is YYNGEE in the germline V gene. The CDR3 runs 15 residues. Trimming cost V 3 bases and J 2 bases, with 14 bases left between them. The CDR3 spells CASSAGGWRQETQYF. The DNA of the CDR3 is TGTGCCAGCAGCGCTGGCGGCTGGAGACAAGAGACCCAGTACTTC.

Many counts were recorded for this clonotype. A junction end diverges from the germline sequence, so it may reflect a read error. This chain joins TRBV6-6 and TRBJ2-3; D is perhaps TRBD1 (5 bases). The V gene's germline CDR1 is MNHNY and CDR2 SVGAGI (reference sequence). The CDR3 is made up of 12 amino acids. The CDR3 DNA is TGCGCCAGCAGGGATAGCACAGATACGCAGTATTTT. It is translated as CASRDSTDTQYF.

This clonotype occurred many times. The J gene is TRBJ2-1, the V gene TRBV7-2; a weak D match, TRBD1 (6 bases). V was trimmed by 5 bases and J by 13 bases, leaving 12 bases between them. Germline loops: CDR1 SGHTA, CDR2 FQGNSA. The CDR3 has 11 residues. In DNA, the CDR3 is TGTGCCAGCAGCCTAGGGGGTCTCCAGTTCTTC. Its translation: CASSLGGLQFF.

J is TRBJ2-3 and V is TRBV10-3; 9 bases match TRBD2. Germline CDR1 is ENHRY and CDR2 is SYGVKD. Trimming removed 4 bases from V and 1 base from J; junction bases left unmatched: 0. CDR3 length equals 14 residues. The CDR3, as DNA: TGTGCCATCAGTGCTAGCGGGGGCACAGATACGCAGTATTTT. Residues: CAISASGGTDTQYF.

This clonotype occurred many times. The rearrangement joins TRBV2 to TRBJ2-7; 9 positions agree with TRBD1. Germline CDR1 reads SNHLY; CDR2 reads FYNNEI. The CDR3 length is 16 residues. V lost 8 bases to trimming and J lost 1 base; unmatched junction nucleotides: 12. CDR3 protein: CASSTPTGGLSYEQYF. CDR3 coding DNA: TGTGCCAGCTCAACCCCCACAGGGGGCCTATCCTACGAGCAGTACTTC.

This clonotype was seen just once. This sequence may be a read error, since a much larger clone differs from it by one base. This chain connects TRBV2 to TRBJ1-5; TRBD1 matches at 7 bases. The CDR3 has 14 amino acids. Germline V CDR1 and CDR2: SNHLY, FYNNEI. Written as DNA, the CDR3 is TGTGCCAGCAGCTCCCGGGACAGAAGTCAGCCCCGGCATTTT. This gives the protein CASSSRDRSQPRHF.

This sequence joins TRBV25-1 and TRBJ1-4; D is uncertain. In germline, CDR1 is MGHDK, CDR2 SYGVNS. The CDR3 is 13 amino acids. The germline V and J ends were trimmed by 7 bases and 8 bases, with 14 bases remaining between them. The CDR3 region has the DNA TGTGCCAGCACCCTTGGGTTAGGGGAAAAACTGTTTTTT. Translating it yields CASTLGLGEKLFF.

This clonotype was found many times. The V gene is TRBV12-3 or TRBV12-4, the J gene TRBJ1-5, with D perhaps TRBD1 (6 bases). The CDR3 runs to 14 residues. V was clipped by 3 bases and J by 4 bases, with 10 bases between them. The chain's CDR3 is CASSFGQSNQPQHF. CDR3 DNA sequence: TGTGCCAGCAGTTTTGGACAGTCTAATCAGCCCCAGCATTTT.

This clonotype showed up many times. The chain employs TRBV29-1 and TRBJ2-5; no clear D gene. Germline-derived CDR1 and CDR2 are SQVTM and ANQGSEA. The CDR3 length is 12 residues. Trimming left V 3 bases short and J 5 bases short, with 10 bases between. CDR3 coding DNA: TGCAGCGTTGAGGGGAACGAGGAGACCCAGTACTTC. Amino acid sequence: CSVEGNEETQYF. Together with reference TRBV29-1 and TRBJ2-5, the CDR3 gives the full variable domain: SAVISQKPSRDICQRGTSLTIQCQVDSQVTMMFWYRQQPGQSLTLIATANQGSEATYESGFVIDKFPISRPNLTFSTLTVSNMSPEDSSIYLCSVEGNEETQYFGPGTRLLVL.

This clonotype has just a few counts. The chain joins TRBV7-2 to TRBJ2-5; D is unclear. The V end was cut by 3 bases, the J end by 4 bases, with 15 bases between. CDR1 and CDR2 from the germline V gene are SGHTA and FQGNSA. CDR3 length: 15 residues. Here the CDR3 reads CASSFASGKGETQYF. The CDR3, as DNA: TGTGCCAGCAGCTTCGCTAGTGGGAAGGGAGAGACCCAGTACTTC.

This chain links TRBV2 with TRBJ2-7; the match to TRBD2 covers 10 bases. CDR1 is SNHLY and CDR2 is FYNNEI in the germline V gene. Losses at the gene ends were 2 bases for V and 3 bases for J; bases not matched to a gene: 1. There are 14 residues in the CDR3. CDR3 amino acids: CASSELAGDYEQYF. The CDR3 DNA reads TGTGCCAGCAGTGAACTAGCGGGGGACTACGAGCAGTACTTC.

Points on this clonotype: This clone may be a read error of a much larger clone one base away. This chain links TRBV29-1 with TRBJ1-1, with 7 bases aligning to TRBD1. The germline gives CDR1 SQVTM, CDR2 ANQGSEA. J gave up 4 bases and V 5 bases, and 7 bases lay outside the gene matches. This CDR3 is built from 13 residues. The CDR3 protein is CSVTGARGTEAFF. The CDR3 bases are TGCAGCGTTACAGGGGCCCGGGGCACTGAAGCTTTCTTT.

About this clonotype: This may stem from a read error, because a much larger clone lies one nucleotide away. The rearrangement uses TRBV7-2 and TRBJ1-1; no clear D gene. CDR3 size: 13 residues. Germline V gene data show CDR1 as SGHTA and CDR2 as FQGNSA. The ends were cut back, 5 bases at V and 4 bases at J, with 11 bases in the middle. The CDR3 nucleotides are TGTGCCAGCAGCCCCGGTAGTTTCACTGAAGCTTTCTTT. Its translation: CASSPGSFTEAFF.